The present T cell receptor beta chain was sequenced within a study of radiotherapy plus CTLA-4 blockade in lung cancer. Looking at the study overall: Disease control was achieved by 31% of patients, and objective responses by 18%.

With respect to this clone: Its matching antigen is unknown.

Measured with immunoSEQ multiplex PCR; TCRdb has only the in-frame clones, and not every one. The sample consists of around 110,000 clones, 90% of them appearing once. Focal radiation was given together with CTLA-4 blockade (ipilimumab) to patients with chemo-refractory metastatic non-small-cell lung cancer. The study's findings and limits: Following radiotherapy plus ipilimumab, tumor-derived TCR clones expanded in the blood.

The TCR originated in a human donor with non-small cell lung cancer that progressed on radiotherapy plus ipilimumab. The source was peripheral blood, collected from a patient treated with radiotherapy plus ipilimumab.

CDR3 region: CASMGGGVGSVEQYF. CDR3 nucleotide sequence: TGTGCCAGCATGGGGGGAGGCGTGGGGTCTGTCGAGCAGTACTTC. The chain combines TRBV27 with TRBJ2-7; possible D gene TRBD2, 6 bases. With 7 bases removed from V and 6 bases from J, the gap between germline ends came to 22 bases. The CDR3 has 15 amino acids. In germline, CDR1 is MNHEY, CDR2 SMNVEV (reference sequence).